These T cell receptor beta chains were read from a single sample in a study of shared clonotypes between healthy human individuals. Sequencing used immunoSEQ multiplex PCR; TCRdb keeps in-frame clones, though not all of them. The table records 950,000 to 1,300,000 clones, about 77% of them present only once. Sequencing input: memory CD4+ T cells sorted from blood. These receptors originate from a man between 18 and 29 years old in good health. Each CDR3 is given with its conserved first and last residue. Fields, in order: clone size, V gene, D gene, J gene, CDR3 length, CDR3 DNA, CDR3 protein. The D gene is left open where the match is weak. Clone size is not always given. Where it is, it says once, few, many or a class for expanded clones.

NA	TRBV18	NA	TRBJ1-1	15	TGTGCCAGCTCACCACCGGAAAGGGGAGGGACTGAAGCTTTCTTT	CASSPPERGGTEAFF
NA	TRBV30	NA	TRBJ2-1	10	TGTGCCTGGGAGCTGAATGAGCAGTTCTTC	CAWELNEQFF
NA	TRBV5-4	TRBD1	TRBJ2-7	14	TGTGCCAGCAGCTTGCAGACAGGGACCTACGAGCAGTACTTC	CASSLQTGTYEQYF
NA	TRBV6-1	TRBD2	TRBJ2-5	13	TGTGCCAGCAGTGAGCGGAGGGAGGGGACCCAGTACTTC	CASSERREGTQYF
NA	TRBV5-3	NA	TRBJ1-6	14	TGTGCCAGAAGCCGAGTTATCCATAATTCACCCCTCCACTTT	CARSRVIHNSPLHF
NA	TRBV5-6	NA	TRBJ2-3	13	TGTGCCAGCAGCGGGACCAGGGGTGATACGCAGTATTTT	CASSGTRGDTQYF
few	TRBV7-2	TRBD1	TRBJ2-7	18	TGTGCCAGCAGCAGCCTCAGGGGGCGAGCTCGGGGACTCTACGAGCAGTACTTC	CASSSLRGRARGLYEQYF
many	TRBV6-6	NA	TRBJ1-1	13	TGTGCCAGCAGAATGGACGGGAACACTGAAGCTTTCTTT	CASRMDGNTEAFF
once	TRBV2	NA	TRBJ2-6	14	TGTGCCAGCAGCGGGACTTCTGGGGCCAACGTCCTGACTTTC	CASSGTSGANVLTF
NA	TRBV9	TRBD2	TRBJ2-3	16	TGTGCCAGCAGCGTAGGAGATAGCGGGAAGGCAGATACGCAGTATTTT	CASSVGDSGKADTQYF
few	TRBV30	NA	TRBJ1-2	12	TGTGCCTGGAGTGTCCAGGACTATGGCTACACCTTC	CAWSVQDYGYTF
NA	TRBV19	NA	TRBJ1-1	16	TGTGCCAGTACCAACCCCAAGGGGGGAATGAACACTGAAGCTTTCTTT	CASTNPKGGMNTEAFF
many	TRBV27	TRBD2	TRBJ2-7	14	TGTGCCAGCAGTTTATCGGGGAGGGTGGCCGAGCAGTACTTC	CASSLSGRVAEQYF
NA	TRBV11-2	NA	TRBJ1-1	12	TGTGCCAGCAGCTTTCAGAACACTGAAGCTTTCTTT	CASSFQNTEAFF
NA	TRBV5-1	NA	TRBJ2-5	13	TGCGCCAGCAGTAAAGGATCGGGAGAGACCCAGTACTTC	CASSKGSGETQYF
NA	TRBV19	TRBD2	TRBJ2-5	15	TGTGCCAGTAGTAGGACTAGCGGGTTCCAAGAGACCCAGTACTTC	CASSRTSGFQETQYF
NA	TRBV19	NA	TRBJ1-4	13	TGTGCCAGTGGAACAGGGACTAATGAAAAACTGTTTTTT	CASGTGTNEKLFF
NA	TRBV5-1	TRBD2	TRBJ2-1	15	TGCGCCAGCAGCTTAGGTACTTCTAGCGGCCAGAAGCAGTTCTTC	CASSLGTSSGQKQFF
NA	TRBV5-8	TRBD1	TRBJ1-1	14	TGTGCCAGCAGCTTAGGGGGCGCAAACACTGAAGCTTTCTTT	CASSLGGANTEAFF
NA	TRBV5-1	NA	TRBJ1-2	14	TGCGCCAGCAGCTTGACATCCATGGACTATGGCTACACCTTC	CASSLTSMDYGYTF
NA	TRBV5-4	TRBD1	TRBJ1-1	17	TGTGCCAGCAGTCGAGTCCCGGGACAGGGGGCGGACACTGAAGCTTTCTTT	CASSRVPGQGADTEAFF
NA	TRBV28	NA	TRBJ1-1	12	TGTGCCAGCAGTTTAACGAACACTGAAGCTTTCTTT	CASSLTNTEAFF
once	TRBV2	TRBD1	TRBJ2-5	15	TGTGCCAGCAGCGGCCACAGGGGGCCCTTAGAGACCCAGTACTTC	CASSGHRGPLETQYF
NA	TRBV18	TRBD1	TRBJ2-7	14	TGTGCCAGCTCACCAAGGACAGGGTTACACGAGCAGTACTTC	CASSPRTGLHEQYF
once	TRBV30	NA	TRBJ1-3	13	TGTGCCTGGAGTATGAGCTCTGGAAACACCATATATTTT	CAWSMSSGNTIYF
once	TRBV2	TRBD1	TRBJ2-7	12	TGTGCCACCAATACAGGGGGCCGCGAGCAGTACTTC	CATNTGGREQYF
NA	TRBV19	NA	TRBJ1-2	13	TGTGCCAGTAGATCCCAGGGGACCAATGGCTACACCTTC	CASRSQGTNGYTF
NA	TRBV18	TRBD2	TRBJ2-7	18	TGTGCCAGCTCACCGAAGATTGGACTAGCGGGGCCCGAGGGAGAGCAGTACTTC	CASSPKIGLAGPEGEQYF
NA	TRBV6-6	NA	TRBJ2-7	15	TGTGCCAGCACCTATGCCGGGACGGGGTCCTACGAGCAGTACTTC	CASTYAGTGSYEQYF
NA	TRBV11-1	NA	TRBJ1-3	13	TGTGCCAGCAGCCAGGGAGGTGGAAACACCATATATTTT	CASSQGGGNTIYF
once	TRBV21-1	NA	TRBJ2-1	17	TGTGCCAGCTCCGGGACTAGCGGGCACCTAACCTACAATGAGCAGTTCTTC	CASSGTSGHLTYNEQFF
NA	TRBV5-4	NA	TRBJ2-3	15	TGTGCCAGCAGCTCTGGGCAGGAGATCACAGATACGCAGTATTTT	CASSSGQEITDTQYF